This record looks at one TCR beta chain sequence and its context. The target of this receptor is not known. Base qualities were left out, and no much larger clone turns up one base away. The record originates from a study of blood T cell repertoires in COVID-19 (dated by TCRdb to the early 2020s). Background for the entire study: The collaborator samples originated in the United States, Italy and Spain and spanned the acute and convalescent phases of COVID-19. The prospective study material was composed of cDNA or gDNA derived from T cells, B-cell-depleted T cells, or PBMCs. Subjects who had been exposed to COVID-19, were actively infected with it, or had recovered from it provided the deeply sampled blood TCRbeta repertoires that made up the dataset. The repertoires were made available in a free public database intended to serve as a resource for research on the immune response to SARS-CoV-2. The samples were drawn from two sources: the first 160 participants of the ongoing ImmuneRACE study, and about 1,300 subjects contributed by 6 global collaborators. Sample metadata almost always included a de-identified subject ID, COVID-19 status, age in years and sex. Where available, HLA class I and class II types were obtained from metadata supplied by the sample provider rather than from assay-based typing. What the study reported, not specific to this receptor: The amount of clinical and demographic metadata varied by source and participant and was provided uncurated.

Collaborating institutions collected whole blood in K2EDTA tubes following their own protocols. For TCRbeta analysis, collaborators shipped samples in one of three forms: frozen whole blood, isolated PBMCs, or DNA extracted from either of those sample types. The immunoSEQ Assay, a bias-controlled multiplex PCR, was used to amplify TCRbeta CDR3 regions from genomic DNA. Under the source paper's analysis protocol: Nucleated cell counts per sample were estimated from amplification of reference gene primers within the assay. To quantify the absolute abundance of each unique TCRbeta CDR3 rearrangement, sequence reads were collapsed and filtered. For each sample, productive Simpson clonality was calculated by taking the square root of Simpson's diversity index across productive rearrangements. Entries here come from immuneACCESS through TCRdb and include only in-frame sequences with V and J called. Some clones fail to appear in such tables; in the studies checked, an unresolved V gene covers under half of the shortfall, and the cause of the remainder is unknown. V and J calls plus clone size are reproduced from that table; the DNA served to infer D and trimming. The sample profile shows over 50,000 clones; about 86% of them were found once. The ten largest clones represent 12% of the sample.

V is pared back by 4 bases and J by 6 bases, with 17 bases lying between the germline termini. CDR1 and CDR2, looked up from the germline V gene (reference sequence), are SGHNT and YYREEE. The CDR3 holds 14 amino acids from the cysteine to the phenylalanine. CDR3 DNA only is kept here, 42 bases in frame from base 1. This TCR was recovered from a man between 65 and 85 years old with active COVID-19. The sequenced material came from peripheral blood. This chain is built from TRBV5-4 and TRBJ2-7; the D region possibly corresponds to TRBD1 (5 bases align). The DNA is TGTGCCAGCAGCCTCGACAGTTCCCGTCCCGAGCAGTACTTC. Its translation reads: CASSLDSSRPEQYF.